This T cell receptor beta chain was sequenced during a study of identifying expanded T cells in peripheral blood. This clone was found a few times. Sequencing was performed with immunoSEQ multiplex PCR; in TCRdb, only in-frame clones are kept and a portion is missing. Altogether approximately 130,000 clones are present, 86% being singletons, with the ten largest covering more than 7%. No infections or other immune events were documented during collection. Germline V gene data show CDR1 as SGDLS and CDR2 as YYNGEE. This CDR3 comprises 15 residues. Trimming took off 3 bases at V and 8 bases at J, with 17 bases between the two ends.

This chain joins TRBV9 and TRBJ1-4; the D gene is possibly TRBD1 (6 bases). Sequencing was performed on blood. The TCR comes from a person aged 18 to 75 in good health. The CDR3 sequence: CASSAEGGWREKLFF. CDR3 sequence (DNA): TGTGCCAGCAGCGCCGAGGGGGGTTGGAGAGAAAAACTGTTTTTT. Looking up the rest from reference TRBV9 and TRBJ1-4 gives the full variable domain: DSGVTQTPKHLITATGQRVTLRCSPRSGDLSVYWYQQSLDQGLQFLIQYYNGEERAKGNILERFSAQQFPDLHSELNLSSLELGDSALYFCASSAEGGWREKLFFGSGTQLSVL.